The sequence of this TCR beta chain was determined in a study of blood T cell repertoires in COVID-19 (dated by TCRdb to about 2020). With respect to the entire study: Collaborator samples came from the United States, Italy and Spain and covered acute and convalescent phases of COVID-19. The samples were drawn from two sources: the first 160 participants of the ongoing ImmuneRACE study, and fewer than 1,500 subjects contributed by 6 global collaborators. Sample metadata almost always included a de-identified subject ID, COVID-19 status, age in years and sex. The dataset comprised deeply sampled blood TCRbeta repertoires from subjects exposed to, actively infected with, or recovered from COVID-19. The material from the prospective study consisted of cDNA or gDNA derived from T cells, B-cell-depleted T cells, or PBMCs. The repertoires were made available in a free public database intended to serve as a resource for research on the immune response to SARS-CoV-2. Where HLA class I and class II types were available, the types were taken from metadata supplied by the sample provider, not from assay-based typing. General findings and caveats noted by the study authors: Clinical and demographic metadata were provided uncurated, with the amount varying by source and participant.

The CDR3 holds 15 amino acids from the cysteine to the phenylalanine. Just the 45-base CDR3 DNA is kept, in frame starting at base 1. V lost 0 bases and J lost 5 bases; the stretch between them is 8 bases long. Reading the germline V gene gives CDR1 MNHEY and CDR2 SVGAGI. This clone was seen only once. Its antigen is not yet known. Base quality data are lacking; no much larger clone is found one base away. In the prospective study, participants were about 18 to 100 years old, resided in about two dozen geographic areas of the United States, and were enrolled through a virtual design. Cohort assignment in the prospective study relied on participant-reported clinical history from a screening survey and a study questionnaire. For ImmuneRACE Cohort 3, a participant was defined as recovered based on two consecutive negative NP/OP PCR tests, clearance by a healthcare professional, or resolution of symptoms. Each participant in the prospective study had whole blood, serum and a nasopharyngeal or oropharyngeal swab collected by mobile phlebotomists. Over a roughly two-month period, participants in the prospective study had the option of providing additional blood draws and questionnaires. Before DNA extraction, blood samples from the prospective study were shipped at room temperature or frozen.

TCRbeta CDR3 regions were amplified from genomic DNA by means of the immunoSEQ Assay, a bias-controlled multiplex PCR. Concerning the study's data processing: Nucleated cell counts per sample were estimated from amplification of reference gene primers within the assay. To quantify the absolute abundance of each unique TCRbeta CDR3 rearrangement, sequence reads were collapsed and filtered. For each sample, productive Simpson clonality was calculated as the square root of Simpson's diversity index over productive rearrangements. TCRdb mirrors the immuneACCESS table, restricted to in-frame sequences. Some clones are absent from its copies; in checked studies, under half trace to an unresolved V gene, and the reason for the others is unknown. V and J calls and clone size are as listed in that table; D and trimming were resolved from the DNA. The sample records approximately 450,000 clones, roughly nine tenths of which are singletons. 1.1% of the sample lies in the top ten.

The sequence is built from TRBV6-5 and TRBJ1-6, and TRBD1 may be the D gene, going by 5 matching bases. Sequencing input: PBMCs or T cells enriched from blood (not recorded which). The TCR comes from a man aged 25 to 40 who had recovered from COVID-19. For the CDR3, the sequence is CASSYSNRHNSPLHF. At the DNA level, the sequence is TGTGCCAGCAGTTACTCGAACAGGCATAATTCACCCCTCCACTTT.